This paragraph reports one T cell receptor (beta chain). It lacks a known antigen. Within one base of it there is no much larger clone, and no base qualities were kept. This sample is drawn from a study of regulatory T cells in long-lasting Graves disease (dated by TCRdb to about 2021). With regard to the full study: Persistent Graves' disease meant more than 5 years of antithyroid drug treatment with TSH receptor autoantibodies that stayed positive. This study used TCR sequencing and RNA sequencing of peripheral blood to compare persistent Graves' disease patients against newly diagnosed Graves' disease patients. The study was registered as a clinical trial and conducted in China. A total of some 35 samples underwent TCR sequencing, from 13 patients with persistent Graves' disease and 20 or so patients with newly diagnosed Graves' disease. On average, persistent Graves' disease patients in the clinical cohort had been on antithyroid drugs for around ten years. Points the paper makes about the study in general: The study examined only peripheral blood because the primary lesion, thyroid tissue, could not be accessed. Lower TCR Shannon entropy and fewer highly expanded clones were observed in persistent Graves' disease patients than in newly diagnosed patients, which suggested clonal expansion. Persistent patients shared more public clonotypes among themselves (2,741) than newly diagnosed patients did (approximately 900). Persistent disease showed preferential use of TRBV28, TRBJ1-2 and TRBJ2-5, whereas newly diagnosed disease favored TRBV20-1 and TRBJ2-1. Only the TCR beta chain was sequenced and analyzed. As a limitation, the authors acknowledged that the small sample size may reduce accuracy.

The time point label here, explained by the study, means: persistent/refractory GD, antithyroid drugs over 5 years with positive TRAb. For both TCR sequencing and RNA sequencing, RNA was extracted from PBMCs using TRIzol. The diagnosis of Graves' disease followed American Thyroid Association guidelines. Patients were recruited from an endocrinology department in Xi'an, China. From each patient, about 9 milliliters of peripheral blood was collected into an EDTA anticoagulant tube. Ficoll Paque Plus density gradient separation was used to isolate PBMCs, and no further T cell sorting was performed. An Agilent 2100 Bioanalyzer and agarose gel were used to assess RNA quality, and a NanoDrop 2000 was used to measure RNA concentration. Trimming at the junction amounts to 3 bases on V and 7 bases on J, and the germline ends lie 9 bases apart. From cysteine to phenylalanine, the CDR3 is 12 amino acids long. Just the 36-base CDR3 DNA is kept, in frame starting at base 1. The germline V gene encodes CDR1 ENHRY and CDR2 SYGVKD.

Libraries were made using multiplex PCR. Sequencing was carried out with an Illumina HiSeq 4000. iRepertoire HTBI primers and Arm-PCR amplification of CDR3 regions were used to construct TCR beta libraries. Before sequencing, the PCR products underwent gel purification. In the source study's methods: Gene usage analysis of CDR3 amino acid clonotypes used the roughly 62 TRBV and about 14 TRBJ segments found across samples. Filtered high-quality paired reads were merged into contigs using COPE and FqMerger. BLAST was used to align contigs to IMGT TRBV, TRBD and TRBJ reference genes, with CDR3 defined following IMGT. Highly expanded clones were defined as clonotypes with a frequency above 0.1%. Repertoire diversity was measured by Shannon entropy, and V-J evenness by the Gini coefficient. Public clonotypes were defined as clonotypes shared by more than one individual. TCRdb reprocessing: public reads trimmed at Q25 with fastp, clones called with MiXCR, in-frame beta chains kept. Rows with a matching CDR3 protein are joined into one entry that keeps the most common DNA and genes. V and J calls and clone size were set by TCRdb, not the authors. This sample comprises a few hundred thousand distinct CDR3 sequences, roughly a quarter of them detected only once. Roughly 28% of the sample is held by the ten biggest clonotypes.

The sample consisted of peripheral blood mononuclear cells (PBMCs), taken when the disease was refractory, from a patient treated with antithyroid drugs. This chain is built from TRBV10-3 and TRBJ1-2, with the D gene too uncertain to name. The clonotype originates from a female donor with Graves disease. The DNA reads TGTGCCATCAGTGATACCCGTTCTGGCTACACCTTC. Translated, this gives CAISDTRSGYTF.